Listed below are T cell receptor beta chains from one sample, sequenced in a study of blood T cell repertoires in COVID-19. Only in-frame clones appear in the TCRdb table, and some are missing; sequencing was by immunoSEQ multiplex PCR. The data contain about 200,000 clones, approximately 91% of them singletons. Sequenced sample: peripheral blood. Source of these receptors: a woman aged 40 to 50 with acute or convalescent COVID-19. Each CDR3 is given with its conserved first and last residue. The D gene is left open where the match is weak. Part of the rows lack a size; the others show once, few, many or a class for expanded clones.

clone size	D gene	V gene	J gene	CDR3 DNA	CDR3 protein
NA	NA	TRBV4-1	TRBJ2-3	TGCGCCAGCAGCCAAGGTGGCGCACGGACTACAAGCACAGATACGCAGTATTTT	CASSQGGARTTSTDTQYF
NA	TRBD2	TRBV29-1	TRBJ2-3	TGCAGCGCCGCCGTTGGGGGGGGGTCGGGTACGCAGTATTTT	CSAAVGGGSGTQYF
NA	TRBD2	TRBV7-8	TRBJ2-4	TGTGCCAGCAGCTCGATAGCGGGGGGGCCGTGGAAAGACATTCAGTACTTC	CASSSIAGGPWKDIQYF
once	TRBD1	TRBV2	TRBJ1-2	TGTGCCAGCAGTGAGACAGGGGGCGACTATGGCTACACCTTC	CASSETGGDYGYTF
NA	NA	TRBV3-1/TRBV3-2	TRBJ1-1	TGTGCCAGCAGTCCCCACTTTATCATGAACACTGAAGCTTTCTTT	CASSPHFIMNTEAFF
NA	TRBD1	TRBV3-1/TRBV3-2	TRBJ1-1	TGTGCCAGCAGCCTCATGACAGGGGCCACTGAAGCTTTCTTT	CASSLMTGATEAFF
NA	NA	TRBV2	TRBJ1-6	TGTGCCACTAACAGTCAGTCTAATGGACCCCTCCACTTT	CATNSQSNGPLHF
NA	NA	TRBV18	TRBJ1-6	TGTGCCAGCTCACAAGCGGGACGGCTGAATTCACCCCTCCACTTT	CASSQAGRLNSPLHF
NA	TRBD2	TRBV5-1	TRBJ2-4	TGCGCCAGCAGCTTGGATCCAGCGGGGGGCCGCCAGGCCAAAAACATTCAGTACTTC	CASSLDPAGGRQAKNIQYF
NA	NA	TRBV19	TRBJ1-2	TGTGCCAGTAGTGCCTGGGGGGAGGACTATGGCTACACCTTC	CASSAWGEDYGYTF
NA	NA	TRBV7-2	TRBJ1-2	TGTGCCAGCAGCTTGCCCGGGTTCCATGGCTACACCTTC	CASSLPGFHGYTF
once	NA	TRBV7-8	TRBJ1-5	TGTGCCAGCAGCGGTCCTAGTCTAGCGGATCAGCCCCAGCATTTT	CASSGPSLADQPQHF
NA	NA	TRBV18	TRBJ1-1	TGTGCCAGCTCGACTGGGACTTTTGGAGGTAGCACTGAAGCTTTCTTT	CASSTGTFGGSTEAFF
NA	TRBD1	TRBV2	TRBJ1-1	TGTGCCAGCAGGAGTGGGACAGCGAACACTGAAGCTTTCTTT	CASRSGTANTEAFF
NA	TRBD2	TRBV4-1	TRBJ2-1	TGCGCCAGCAGCCAGCTAGCGGGGGGCCCTTCCTACAATGAGCAGTTCTTC	CASSQLAGGPSYNEQFF
NA	NA	TRBV28	TRBJ1-2	TGTGCCAGCAGTTTTAGGGGATACAGGGACCAAAAACTCGAGTATGGCTACACCTTC	CASSFRGYRDQKLEYGYTF
NA	NA	TRBV7-9	TRBJ1-2	TGTGCCAGCAGCTTAGTAGGGACAGGCTACACCTTC	CASSLVGTGYTF
NA	NA	TRBV6-1	TRBJ1-1	TGTGCCAGCATGTTGAGCGGCCTTGAAGCTTTCTTT	CASMLSGLEAFF
NA	NA	TRBV4-1	TRBJ1-1	TGCGCCAGCAGCCAGCCCGGGAGAAACACTGAAGCTTTCTTT	CASSQPGRNTEAFF
NA	TRBD1	TRBV5-5	TRBJ1-3	TGTGCCAGCAGCTTGGAGGCAGGGGGAGGTGGAAACACCATATATTTT	CASSLEAGGGGNTIYF
once	TRBD1	TRBV27	TRBJ1-2	TGTGCCAGCCGACTCCGGACAGGGGATGGCTACACCTTC	CASRLRTGDGYTF
NA	TRBD2	TRBV6-6	TRBJ2-1	TGTGCCAGCAGTTACTCTAGCGGGGGTCCCCAGTTCTTC	CASSYSSGGPQFF
NA	NA	TRBV6-5	TRBJ2-2	TGTGCCAGCAGTCCGCAGGGCCCCGGGGAGCTGTTTTTT	CASSPQGPGELFF
NA	TRBD1	TRBV19	TRBJ2-5	TGTGCCAGTAGTACTAGACAGGGGGCCCAAGAGACCCAGTACTTC	CASSTRQGAQETQYF
NA	NA	TRBV27	TRBJ1-4	TGTGCCAGCAGCCCTCGCCAGGGCTACCATGAAAAACTGTTTTTT	CASSPRQGYHEKLFF
NA	TRBD2	TRBV19	TRBJ2-3	TGTGCCAGTAGTGCACTAGCGGGGGGAACCTCTAGCACAGATACGCAGTATTTT	CASSALAGGTSSTDTQYF
few	NA	TRBV24-1	TRBJ2-3	TGTGCCACCAGTGATCGACAGGTGGCCACAGATACGCAGTATTTT	CATSDRQVATDTQYF
NA	NA	TRBV5-1	TRBJ1-1	TGCGCCAGCAGCTTGCAGGGGAACACTGAAGCTTTCTTT	CASSLQGNTEAFF
NA	TRBD1	TRBV4-1	TRBJ1-2	TGCGCCAGCAGCCAAGACTTGTGGACAGGGTACTATGGCTACACCTTC	CASSQDLWTGYYGYTF
NA	TRBD1	TRBV9	TRBJ1-6	TGTGCCAGCAGTACAGGGGGATCATATAATTCACCCCTCCACTTT	CASSTGGSYNSPLHF
NA	TRBD1	TRBV27	TRBJ1-5	TGTGCCAGCAGTTTATTAGGACAGGGGGGAAACCAGCCCCAGCATTTT	CASSLLGQGGNQPQHF
NA	TRBD2	TRBV3-1/TRBV3-2	TRBJ2-1	TGTGCCAGCAGCCCCACTAGCGGGGGGGCCCTCGGGCCGTTCTTC	CASSPTSGGALGPFF
NA	TRBD1	TRBV2	TRBJ2-5	TGTGCCAGCAGGCTATGGGGACAGGGCAAACAAGAGACCCAGTACTTC	CASRLWGQGKQETQYF
NA	TRBD2	TRBV11-2	TRBJ2-1	TGTGCCAGCAGCTTATTCCCGGGACTAGCGGGGGACCACAATGAGCAGTTCTTC	CASSLFPGLAGDHNEQFF
NA	NA	TRBV6-5	TRBJ1-6	TGTGCCAGCAGGCCGGGGGGTCCGTCACCCCTCCACTTT	CASRPGGPSPLHF
NA	TRBD1	TRBV27	TRBJ1-1	TGTGCCAGCAGTTTCGGGGTCAGGGGGCTGACTGAAGCTTTCTTT	CASSFGVRGLTEAFF
NA	NA	TRBV4-1	TRBJ1-5	TGCGCCAGCAGCCTCACAGGGTACGGTCAGCCCCAGCATTTT	CASSLTGYGQPQHF
once	NA	TRBV2	TRBJ2-2	TGTGCCAGTAACAGGGAAGCGAACACCGGGGAGCTGTTTTTT	CASNREANTGELFF
NA	NA	TRBV12-3/TRBV12-4	TRBJ1-1	TGTGCCAGCAGTTTTAACAGGGATACTGAAGCTTTCTTT	CASSFNRDTEAFF
NA	TRBD1	TRBV4-1	TRBJ1-1	TGCGCCAGCAGCCATGCCGGGACAGGCACTGAAGCTTTCTTT	CASSHAGTGTEAFF
NA	NA	TRBV11-2	TRBJ2-1	TGTGCCAGCAGCTTAGCTTGGGAGAAGCCCAACAATGAGCAGTTCTTC	CASSLAWEKPNNEQFF
NA	TRBD2	TRBV24-1	TRBJ2-1	TGTGCCACCATGACTAGCGGGGGCGGGGAGCAGTTCTTC	CATMTSGGGEQFF
NA	NA	TRBV12-3/TRBV12-4	TRBJ2-2	TGTGCCAGCAGTCACAGGGTGGCCGGGGAGCTGTTTTTT	CASSHRVAGELFF
once	TRBD1	TRBV27	TRBJ1-1	TGTGCCAGCAGCCCGACAGGGGTTGGGTCGGCTTTCTTT	CASSPTGVGSAFF
NA	NA	TRBV3-1/TRBV3-2	TRBJ1-1	TGTGCCAGCAGCCCCTTTGGCTCTGAAGCTTTCTTT	CASSPFGSEAFF
NA	TRBD1	TRBV7-6	TRBJ2-1	TGTGCCAGCAGCTTAGGGGGGACAGGGTGGTTTAACAATGAGCAGTTCTTC	CASSLGGTGWFNNEQFF
NA	TRBD1	TRBV2	TRBJ1-2	TGTGCCAGCAGTTCCGGGACAGGGTTTGCCTATGGCTACACCTTC	CASSSGTGFAYGYTF
NA	NA	TRBV2	TRBJ2-5	TGTGCCAGCAGTGAAGCGCGGAAGACCCAGTACTTC	CASSEARKTQYF
NA	TRBD1	TRBV2	TRBJ1-6	TGTGCCAGCAGTCGCCGACAGGGAACCAATTCACCCCTCCACTTT	CASSRRQGTNSPLHF
NA	TRBD1	TRBV5-1	TRBJ1-2	TGCGCCAGCAGCCCGAGGGGGCATAGGGACTATGGCTACACCTTC	CASSPRGHRDYGYTF
NA	TRBD1	TRBV19	TRBJ1-5	TGTGCCAGTACCGGCGTCGGACAGGGGACTCAGCCCCAGCATTTT	CASTGVGQGTQPQHF
NA	NA	TRBV10-3	TRBJ2-2	TGTGCCATCAAGAGGGGGGGGTACACCGGGGAGCTGTTTTTT	CAIKRGGYTGELFF
NA	TRBD2	TRBV5-4	TRBJ2-5	TGTGCCAGCAGTCTCGGGACTAGCGGGGTGATCCAAGAGACCCAGTACTTC	CASSLGTSGVIQETQYF
NA	TRBD2	TRBV5-1	TRBJ2-3	TGCGCCAGCAGCTTGGGACTAGCGGGGCCCACAGATACGCAGTATTTT	CASSLGLAGPTDTQYF